The 14 T cell receptor beta chains presented below share a single source sample, sequenced in a study of cytomegalovirus exposure and HLA in healthy donors. The data were produced by immunoSEQ multiplex PCR, yet TCRdb's version contains in-frame clones alone and is incomplete. The sample gives under 250,000 clones, over 80% of which show up once; 4.5% to 6% is in the top ten. The sequenced material came from PBMCs. These receptors came from a young woman in good health and CMV-seronegative.

The V gene is TRBV28, the J gene TRBJ2-7; D call uncertain. The CDR3 is 12 amino acids. Per the germline V gene, CDR1 is MDHEN and CDR2 is SYDVKM. V lost 4 bases, J lost 3 bases, and 7 bases lay in between. The CDR3 DNA is TGTGCCAGCAGTTCTCCACGCTACGAGCAGTACTTC. Translation gives CASSSPRYEQYF. Complete variable domain (other parts from reference TRBV28 and TRBJ2-7): DVKVTQSSRYLVKRTGEKVFLECVQDMDHENMFWYRQDPGLGLRLIYFSYDVKMKEKGDIPEGYSVSREKKERFSLILESASTNQTSMYLCASSSPRYEQYFGPGTRLTVT.

V and J are TRBV5-4 and TRBJ2-2; 9 positions agree with TRBD1. After removal of 6 bases from V and 4 bases from J, the junction contained 10 bases not matched to a gene. From germline, CDR1 is SGHNT and CDR2 YYREEE (reference sequence). The CDR3 covers 16 residues. The CDR3 region is CASTPLGQGSTGELFF. In DNA, the CDR3 is TGTGCCAGCACCCCGCTAGGACAGGGGAGCACCGGGGAGCTGTTTTTT.

The gene calls are TRBV7-9 and TRBJ2-7; the match to TRBD2 covers 9 bases. V trimming: 1 base; J trimming: 5 bases; junction bases outside the gene matches: 3. The length of the CDR3 is 14 residues. CDR1 and CDR2 (germline): SEHNR, FQNEAQ (reference sequence). CDR3 residues: CASSLGLAADEQYF. In DNA, the CDR3 is TGTGCCAGCAGCTTAGGACTAGCGGCGGACGAGCAGTACTTC.

This clone was observed a few times. CDR3: CASSEGQNTEAFF. In DNA, the CDR3 is TGTGCCAGCAGTGAGGGACAGAACACTGAAGCTTTCTTT. J is TRBJ1-1 and V is TRBV6-4; possibly TRBD1 for D (6 bases). V was pared by 3 bases and J by 1 base, with 6 bases between. This CDR3 has 13 residues. Germline CDR1 and CDR2: MRHNA and SNTAGT.

This sequence joins TRBV28 and TRBJ1-4; D ambiguous. Germline CDR1 reads MDHEN; CDR2 reads SYDVKM. Trimming removed 5 bases at V and 0 bases at J, with 10 bases between. The CDR3 sequence is 15 residues long. The CDR3 spells CASSPWPATNEKLFF. The CDR3 DNA sequence: TGTGCCAGCAGTCCCTGGCCAGCAACTAATGAAAAACTGTTTTTT. Combining the CDR3 with reference TRBV28 and TRBJ1-4 gives the whole variable domain DVKVTQSSRYLVKRTGEKVFLECVQDMDHENMFWYRQDPGLGLRLIYFSYDVKMKEKGDIPEGYSVSREKKERFSLILESASTNQTSMYLCASSPWPATNEKLFFGSGTQLSVL.

CDR3 sequence reads: CASSPGQGVNYGYTF. The DNA for the CDR3 is TGTGCCAGCTCTCCGGGACAGGGAGTCAACTATGGCTACACCTTC. The chain recombines TRBV2 with TRBJ1-2; 9 bases are shared with TRBD1. This CDR3 is built from 15 residues. Germline V gene sequence: CDR1 SNHLY, CDR2 FYNNEI. J lost 2 bases, V lost 8 bases, and 9 bases had no gene match.

This clone appeared once. The rearrangement links TRBV11-3 to TRBJ2-7; D might be TRBD1 or TRBD2, each matching 5 bases. The CDR3 length is 13 residues. Germline V gene sequence: CDR1 SGHNT, CDR2 YENEEA. Trimming removed 5 bases at V and 6 bases at J, with 14 bases between. The CDR3 spells CASSDMIGGEQYF. CDR3 nucleotides: TGTGCCAGCAGCGACATGATTGGGGGCGAGCAGTACTTC.

The genes are TRBV6-5 and TRBJ1-2, with 9 bases aligning to TRBD1. The CDR3 is made up of 13 amino acids. Unmatched junction bases numbered 8, after V lost 6 bases and J lost 9 bases. Germline lookup yields CDR1 MNHEY and CDR2 SVGAGI. This CDR3 reads CASRRTGAISYTF. The CDR3 DNA sequence: TGTGCCAGCAGACGGACAGGGGCTATTAGCTACACCTTC.

This clone has at least ten counts. The V gene is TRBV5-4, the J gene TRBJ2-1; possibly TRBD1 for D (5 bases). The CDR3 sequence is 16 residues long. With 4 bases removed from V and 0 bases from J, the gap between germline ends came to 14 bases. CDR1 SGHNT and CDR2 YYREEE come from the germline V gene (reference sequence). CDR3 in amino acids: CASSPGHLISYNEQFF. The CDR3 bases are TGTGCCAGCAGCCCAGGACACTTAATCTCCTACAATGAGCAGTTCTTC.

The genes are TRBV5-1 and TRBJ2-5; possibly TRBD1 for D (5 bases). Germline V gives CDR1 SGHRS, CDR2 YFSETQ. Trimming removed 1 base from V and 4 bases from J, with 8 bases in between. The CDR3 is made up of 13 amino acids. The CDR3 here is CASSLRDRETQYF. Here the CDR3 DNA reads TGCGCCAGCAGCTTGAGAGACAGAGAGACCCAGTACTTC.

This clone has a single count. The chain is built from TRBV11-2 and TRBJ2-6; D gene unclear. CDR3 length: 17 amino acids. V dropped 7 bases and J dropped 0 bases, with 16 bases sitting between them. Germline loops: CDR1 SGHAT, CDR2 FQNNGV. The CDR3 protein is CASTSRESLSGANVLTF. CDR3 coding DNA: TGTGCCAGCACCTCTCGAGAGAGCCTCTCTGGGGCCAACGTCCTGACTTTC.

This clone was observed a handful of times. This chain connects TRBV2 to TRBJ1-2; D remains ambiguous. The CDR3 loop spans 14 amino acids. Germline V gives CDR1 SNHLY, CDR2 FYNNEI. Trimming removed 4 bases at V and 0 bases at J, with 9 bases between. The DNA of the CDR3 is TGTGCCAGCAGTGGATTAACAGCTAACTATGGCTACACCTTC. Residues: CASSGLTANYGYTF.

CDR3 bases: TGTGCCAGCAGCCTTCTTTACAGGGAAAATATGAACACTGAAGCTTTCTTT. The encoded protein is CASSLLYRENMNTEAFF. This chain uses TRBV28 with TRBJ1-1; weak D call: TRBD1 (6 bases). The germline V gene encodes CDR1 MDHEN and CDR2 SYDVKM. Trimming shortened V by 6 bases and J by 0 bases, and 20 bases separated the two germline ends. The CDR3 has 17 amino acids.

The chain links TRBV10-1 to TRBJ2-7, with D maybe TRBD2 (5 bases). V lost 8 bases, J lost 4 bases, and 18 bases lay in between. Germline V gene lookup returns CDR1 WNHNN and CDR2 SYGVQD (reference sequence). This CDR3 has 14 amino acids. Here the CDR3 reads CASSSAGSRYEQYF. CDR3 nucleotides: TGCGCCAGCTCCTCCGCGGGTAGTAGGTACGAGCAGTACTTC.